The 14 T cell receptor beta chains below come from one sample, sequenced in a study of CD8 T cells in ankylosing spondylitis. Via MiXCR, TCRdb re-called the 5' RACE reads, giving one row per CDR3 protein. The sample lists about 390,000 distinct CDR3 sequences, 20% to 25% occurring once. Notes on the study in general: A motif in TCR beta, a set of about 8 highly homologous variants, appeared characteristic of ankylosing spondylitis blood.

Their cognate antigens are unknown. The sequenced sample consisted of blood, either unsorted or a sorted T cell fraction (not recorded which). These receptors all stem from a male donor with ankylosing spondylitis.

This CDR3 is CASRIPGGHGDEQYF. The CDR3 nucleotides read TGTGCCAGCAGAATCCCGGGCGGGCACGGGGACGAGCAGTACTTC. J is TRBJ2-7 and V is TRBV28; a possible D gene is TRBD2 (5 bases). The ends were cut back, 6 bases at V and 5 bases at J, with 20 bases in the middle. Germline assignment: CDR1 MDHEN and CDR2 SYDVKM. The CDR3 sequence is 15 residues long.

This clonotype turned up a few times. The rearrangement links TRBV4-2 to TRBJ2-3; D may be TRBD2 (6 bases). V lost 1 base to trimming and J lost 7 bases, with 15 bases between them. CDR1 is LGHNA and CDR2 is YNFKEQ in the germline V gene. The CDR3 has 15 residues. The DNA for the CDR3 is TGTGCCAGCAGCCAAGGGGGAGGAGAGGGTCATACGCAGTATTTT. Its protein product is CASSQGGGEGHTQYF.

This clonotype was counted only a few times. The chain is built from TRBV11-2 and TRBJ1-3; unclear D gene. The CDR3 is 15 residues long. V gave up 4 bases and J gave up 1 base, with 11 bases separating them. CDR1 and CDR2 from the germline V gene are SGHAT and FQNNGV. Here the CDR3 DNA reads TGTGCCAGCAGCTATGAATTTTTGTCTGGAAACACCATATATTTT. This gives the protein CASSYEFLSGNTIYF.

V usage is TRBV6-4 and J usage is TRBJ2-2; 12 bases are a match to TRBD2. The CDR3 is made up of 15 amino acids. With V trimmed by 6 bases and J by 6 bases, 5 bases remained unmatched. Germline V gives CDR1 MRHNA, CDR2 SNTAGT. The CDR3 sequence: CASRVLAGGAGELFF. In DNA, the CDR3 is TGTGCCAGCAGAGTACTAGCGGGAGGCGCCGGGGAGCTGTTTTTT.

CDR3: CASSHRGGYTF. The CDR3 DNA sequence: TGTGCCAGCAGCCACCGAGGAGGCTACACCTTC. The J gene is TRBJ1-2, the V gene TRBV3-1; D unresolved. The CDR3 spans 11 residues. V lost 3 bases to trimming and J lost 8 bases, with 7 bases between them. Germline values: CDR1 LGHDT, CDR2 YNNKEL (reference sequence).

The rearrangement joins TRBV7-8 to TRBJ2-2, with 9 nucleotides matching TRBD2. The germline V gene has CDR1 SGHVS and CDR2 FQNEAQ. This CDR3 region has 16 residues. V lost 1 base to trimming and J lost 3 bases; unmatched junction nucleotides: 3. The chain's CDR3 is CASSLVAGGHTGELFF. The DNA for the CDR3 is TGTGCCAGCAGCTTAGTCGCGGGAGGGCACACCGGGGAGCTGTTTTTT.

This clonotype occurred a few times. The CDR3 is CASSYRRGLAGSSYEQYF. CDR3 sequence (DNA): TGCGCCAGCAGCTACCGACGGGGACTAGCGGGAAGCTCCTACGAGCAGTACTTC. This chain uses TRBV5-1 with TRBJ2-7; 13 positions match TRBD2. The CDR3 contains 18 residues. Looked up from germline, CDR1 is SGHRS and CDR2 is YFSETQ. Trimming removed 3 bases from V and 0 bases from J; junction bases left unmatched: 9.

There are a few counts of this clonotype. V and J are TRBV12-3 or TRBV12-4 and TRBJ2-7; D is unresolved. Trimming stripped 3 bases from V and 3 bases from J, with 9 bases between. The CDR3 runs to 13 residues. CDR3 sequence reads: CASSFRLIYEQYF. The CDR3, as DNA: TGTGCCAGCAGTTTTCGATTGATCTACGAGCAGTACTTC.

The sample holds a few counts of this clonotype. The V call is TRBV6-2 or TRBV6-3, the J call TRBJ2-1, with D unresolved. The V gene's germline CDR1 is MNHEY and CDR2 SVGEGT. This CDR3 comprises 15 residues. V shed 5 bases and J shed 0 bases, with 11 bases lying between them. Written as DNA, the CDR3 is TGTGCCAGCAGTCGAAGCCAGAGCTCCTACAATGAGCAGTTCTTC. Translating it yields CASSRSQSSYNEQFF.

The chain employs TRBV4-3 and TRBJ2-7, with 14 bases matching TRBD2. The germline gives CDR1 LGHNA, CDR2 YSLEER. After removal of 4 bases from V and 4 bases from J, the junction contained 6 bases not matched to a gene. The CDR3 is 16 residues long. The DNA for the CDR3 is TGCGCCAGCAGCCGAGGGACTAGCGGGAGTTATTACGAGCAGTACTTC. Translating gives CASSRGTSGSYYEQYF.

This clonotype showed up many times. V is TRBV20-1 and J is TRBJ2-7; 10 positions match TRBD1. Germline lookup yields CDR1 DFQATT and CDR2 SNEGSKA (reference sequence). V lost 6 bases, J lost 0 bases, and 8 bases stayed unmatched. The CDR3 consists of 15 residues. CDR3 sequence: CSATRTGGNSYEQYF. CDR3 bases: TGCAGTGCCACAAGGACAGGGGGGAACTCCTACGAGCAGTACTTC.

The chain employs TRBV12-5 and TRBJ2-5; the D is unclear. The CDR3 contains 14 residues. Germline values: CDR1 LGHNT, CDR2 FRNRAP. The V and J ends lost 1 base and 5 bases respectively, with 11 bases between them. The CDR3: CASGLGLSRETQYF. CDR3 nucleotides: TGTGCTAGTGGTTTGGGACTTAGCCGGGAGACCCAGTACTTC.

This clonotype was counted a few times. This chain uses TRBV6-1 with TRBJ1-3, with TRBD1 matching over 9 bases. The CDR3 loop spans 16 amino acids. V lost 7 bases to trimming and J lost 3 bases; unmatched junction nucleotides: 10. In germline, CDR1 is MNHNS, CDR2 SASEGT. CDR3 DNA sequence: TGTGCCAGCACCAAGATCGGACAGGGGAATGGAAACACCATATATTTT. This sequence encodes CASTKIGQGNGNTIYF.

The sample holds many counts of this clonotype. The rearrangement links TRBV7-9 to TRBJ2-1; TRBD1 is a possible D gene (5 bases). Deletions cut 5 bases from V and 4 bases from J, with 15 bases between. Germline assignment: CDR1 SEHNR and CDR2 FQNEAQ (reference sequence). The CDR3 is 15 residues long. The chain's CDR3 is CASSNDRYPYNEQFF. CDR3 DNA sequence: TGTGCCAGCAGCAATGACAGATACCCTTACAATGAGCAGTTCTTC.